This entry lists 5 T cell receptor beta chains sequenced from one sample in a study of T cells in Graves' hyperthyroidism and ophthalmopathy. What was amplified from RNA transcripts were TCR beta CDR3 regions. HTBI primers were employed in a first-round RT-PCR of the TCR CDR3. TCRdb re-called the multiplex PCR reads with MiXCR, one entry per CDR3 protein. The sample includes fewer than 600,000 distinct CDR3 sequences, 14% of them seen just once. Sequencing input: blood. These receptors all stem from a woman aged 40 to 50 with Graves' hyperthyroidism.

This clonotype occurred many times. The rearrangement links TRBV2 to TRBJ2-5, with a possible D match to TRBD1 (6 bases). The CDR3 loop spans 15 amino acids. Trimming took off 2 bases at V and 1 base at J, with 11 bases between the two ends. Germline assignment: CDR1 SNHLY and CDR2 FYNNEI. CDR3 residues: CASSETGRIQETQYF. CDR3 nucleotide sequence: TGTGCCAGCAGTGAAACAGGGCGAATCCAAGAGACCCAGTACTTC.

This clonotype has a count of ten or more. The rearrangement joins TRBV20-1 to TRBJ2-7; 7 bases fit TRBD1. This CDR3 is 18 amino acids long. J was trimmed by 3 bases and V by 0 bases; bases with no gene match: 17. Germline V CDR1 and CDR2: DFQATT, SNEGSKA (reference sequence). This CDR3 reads CSARDIGRGSLTNYEQYF. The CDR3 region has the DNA TGCAGTGCTAGAGATATTGGCAGGGGGAGTCTCACCAACTACGAGCAGTACTTC.

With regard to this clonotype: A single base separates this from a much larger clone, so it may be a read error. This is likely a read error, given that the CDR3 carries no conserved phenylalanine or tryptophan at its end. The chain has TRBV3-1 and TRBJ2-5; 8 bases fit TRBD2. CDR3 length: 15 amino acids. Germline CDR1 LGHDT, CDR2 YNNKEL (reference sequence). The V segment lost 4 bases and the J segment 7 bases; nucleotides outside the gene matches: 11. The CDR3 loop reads CASSPPGLGGGTQYL. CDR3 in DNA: TGTGCCAGCAGCCCTCCGGGACTAGGGGGGGGGACCCAGTACCTC.

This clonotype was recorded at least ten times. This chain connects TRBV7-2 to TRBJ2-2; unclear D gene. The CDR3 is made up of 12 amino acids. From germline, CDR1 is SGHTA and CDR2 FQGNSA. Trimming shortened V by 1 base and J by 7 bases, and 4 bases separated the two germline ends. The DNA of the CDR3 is TGTGCCAGCAGCTTAGTTGGCGGGGAGCTGTTTTTT. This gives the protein CASSLVGGELFF.

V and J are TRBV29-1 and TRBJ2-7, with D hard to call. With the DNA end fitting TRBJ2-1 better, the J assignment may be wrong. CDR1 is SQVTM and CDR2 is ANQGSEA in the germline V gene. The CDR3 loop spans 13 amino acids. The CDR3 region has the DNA TGCAGCGTTGAAGAAGGGCTTGGCTACGAGCAGTTCTTC. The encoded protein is CSVEEGLGYEQFF.